This passage covers 2 T cell receptor beta chains from one sample sequenced in a study of tumour-infiltrating T cells in Burkitt lymphoma (dated by TCRdb to 2020 to 2021). Library creation used the immunoSEQ multiplex PCR assay. The table comes from immuneACCESS by way of TCRdb, which keeps in-frame sequences with V and J called. Part of the clones is missing from these tables; in studies checked, under half for an unresolved V gene and the rest for unknown reasons. This sample is represented by over 1,000 clones; over 35% of them were singletons. About 14% of the sample rests with the top ten. Sequenced: tumor tissue. The receptors were gathered from a human donor with Burkitt lymphoma.

The table lists this clone with a few counts. V is TRBV7-6 and J is TRBJ2-5, with D perhaps TRBD1 (5 bases). The germline gives CDR1 SGHVS, CDR2 FNYEAQ. This CDR3 is 15 amino acids long. The V gene lost 3 bases and the J gene lost 5 bases, with 16 bases spanning the gap. The CDR3 DNA reads TGTGCCAGCAGCTTTTCCCAGGGAAGGTTGGAGACCCAGTACTTC. Its protein is CASSFSQGRLETQYF. Drawing the rest from reference TRBV7-6 and TRBJ2-5, the complete variable domain is GAGVSQSPRYKVTKRGQDVALRCDPISGHVSLYWYRQALGQGPEFLTYFNYEAQQDKSGLPNDRFSAERPEGSISTLTIQRTEQRDSAMYRCASSFSQGRLETQYFGPGTRLLVL.

The chain links TRBV25-1 to TRBJ2-5; D is uncertain. Trimming left V 1 base short and J 3 bases short, with 3 bases between. CDR3 length: 12 amino acids. Germline lookup yields CDR1 MGHDK and CDR2 SYGVNS. The CDR3 loop is CASSELEETQYF. CDR3 nucleotide sequence: TGTGCCAGCAGTGAATTGGAAGAGACCCAGTACTTC. Based on the CDR3 plus reference TRBV25-1 and TRBJ2-5, the full variable domain is EADIYQTPRYLVIGTGKKITLECSQTMGHDKMYWYQQDPGMELHLIHYSYGVNSTEKGDLSSESTVSRIRTEHFPLTLESARPSHTSQYLCASSELEETQYFGPGTRLLVL.